A selection of T cell receptor beta chains follows, all from one sample in a study of T cells expressing NK-cell markers. TCRdb re-called the 5' RACE reads; every CDR3 protein appears as one record, without DNA. This sample's table reports under 200,000 distinct CDR3 sequences. The sequencing sample was made of blood T cells: a sorted CD56 or NKG2C T cell subset, CD4+ or CD8+ T cells, or bulk PBMC T cells (not recorded which). These receptors originate from a woman aged 18 to 75 in good health. Both conserved end residues are part of each CDR3.

CDR3aa	j_gene	v_gene
CASTSSNLRTDTQYF	TRBJ2-3	TRBV9
CSAGVTGAETQYF	TRBJ2-5	TRBV20-1
CAISESTGTSYYEQYF	TRBJ2-7	TRBV10-3
CSARGTSSGETQYF	TRBJ2-5	TRBV20-1
CASSEDTVYNEQFF	TRBJ2-1	TRBV5-1
CASSLIGSGDTGELFF	TRBJ2-2	TRBV7-3
CASSLERDGEQYF	TRBJ2-7	TRBV5-5
CASSHFRAGGRLYEQFF	TRBJ2-1	TRBV7-9
CASSLPRMNTEAFF	TRBJ1-1	TRBV28
CASSGGLAGGQFF	TRBJ2-1	TRBV7-3
CASSLVGFVEQYF	TRBJ2-7	TRBV7-8
CASSKDTSVTQYF	TRBJ2-3	TRBV5-1
CASNGLAGNEQFF	TRBJ2-1	TRBV2
CASSLAWLANLHNYEQYF	TRBJ2-7	TRBV7-3
CASSLAVTPYEQYF	TRBJ2-7	TRBV3-1
CSAKSRVTDTQYF	TRBJ2-3	TRBV20-1
CASSSVEGDGYTF	TRBJ1-2	TRBV7-9
CSARGVKNQPQHF	TRBJ1-5	TRBV20-1
CASSSPGSQETQYF	TRBJ2-5	TRBV7-9
CASSIGQPDSYEQYF	TRBJ2-7	TRBV12-3/TRBV12-4
CASGLVLGRSRYEQYF	TRBJ2-7	TRBV12-5
CASSFQLAGVDYEQYF	TRBJ2-7	TRBV5-1
CASSFSRGSYEQYF	TRBJ2-7	TRBV5-1